This T cell receptor (beta chain) stems from a study of blood T cell repertoires in COVID-19. The overall study: The United States, Italy and Spain provided the acute and convalescent COVID-19 samples.

As handled by the study authors: Estimation of nucleated cell counts was performed using reference gene primer amplification. Sequencing used immunoSEQ multiplex PCR; TCRdb keeps in-frame clones, though not all of them. The V and J calls and the clone size are those of that table, but D and trimming were determined from the DNA. Counted here are some 150,000 clones, 70% to 90% occurring once; the ten biggest clones make up around 6.2%. CDR3 length: 14 amino acids. CDR1 and CDR2 (germline): SNHLY, FYNNEI. Trimming cost V 5 bases and J 6 bases; bases outside gene matches: 2. The chain has TRBV2 and TRBJ2-1; TRBD2 matches at 12 bases. Sequenced material: PBMCs or T cells enriched from blood (not recorded which). The sequence was obtained from a woman between 35 and 50 years old who had recovered from COVID-19. DNA for the CDR3: TGTGCCAGCAGTAGGACTAGCGGGGTCAATGAGCAGTTCTTC. It translates to CASSRTSGVNEQFF.